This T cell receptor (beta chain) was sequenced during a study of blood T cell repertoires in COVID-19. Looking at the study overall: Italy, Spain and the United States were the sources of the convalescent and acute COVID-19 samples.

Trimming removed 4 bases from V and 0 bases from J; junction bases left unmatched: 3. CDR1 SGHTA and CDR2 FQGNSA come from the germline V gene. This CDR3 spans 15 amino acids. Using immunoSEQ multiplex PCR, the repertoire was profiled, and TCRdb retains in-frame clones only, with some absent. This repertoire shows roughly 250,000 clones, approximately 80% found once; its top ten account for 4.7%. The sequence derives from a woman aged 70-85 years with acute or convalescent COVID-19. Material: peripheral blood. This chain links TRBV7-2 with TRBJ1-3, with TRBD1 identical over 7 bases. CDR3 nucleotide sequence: TGTGCCAGCAGCTCGGACAGGCTCTCTGGAAACACCATATATTTT. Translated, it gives CASSSDRLSGNTIYF.